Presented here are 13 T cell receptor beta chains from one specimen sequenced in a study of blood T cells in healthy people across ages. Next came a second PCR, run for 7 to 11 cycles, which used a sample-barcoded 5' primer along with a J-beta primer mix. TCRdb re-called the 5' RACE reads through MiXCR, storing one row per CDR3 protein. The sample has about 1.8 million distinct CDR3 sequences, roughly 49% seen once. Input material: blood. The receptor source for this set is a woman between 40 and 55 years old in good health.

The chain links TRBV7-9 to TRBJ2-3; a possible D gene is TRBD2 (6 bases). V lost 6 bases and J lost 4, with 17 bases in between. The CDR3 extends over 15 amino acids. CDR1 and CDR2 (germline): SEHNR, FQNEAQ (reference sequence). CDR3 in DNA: TGTGCCAGCAGGGACCGACGGGAGTACGCAGATACGCAGTATTTT. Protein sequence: CASRDRREYADTQYF.

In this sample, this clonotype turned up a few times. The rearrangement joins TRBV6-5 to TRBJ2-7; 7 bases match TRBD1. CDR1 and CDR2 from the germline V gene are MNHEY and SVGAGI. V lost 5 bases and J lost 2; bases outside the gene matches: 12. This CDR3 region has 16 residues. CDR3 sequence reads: CASSKDMTGTTYEQYF. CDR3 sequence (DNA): TGTGCCAGCAGTAAGGACATGACAGGGACAACCTACGAGCAGTACTTC.

The CDR3 here is CATSEEGTGDYEQYF. The CDR3 DNA reads TGTGCCACCAGTGAAGAAGGGACTGGTGATTACGAGCAGTACTTC. This chain joins TRBV24-1 and TRBJ2-7, with a weak D call TRBD2 (6 bases). CDR1 and CDR2 from the germline V gene are KGHDR and SFDVKD. The CDR3 is 15 residues long. V was pared by 4 bases and J by 4 bases, with 16 bases between.

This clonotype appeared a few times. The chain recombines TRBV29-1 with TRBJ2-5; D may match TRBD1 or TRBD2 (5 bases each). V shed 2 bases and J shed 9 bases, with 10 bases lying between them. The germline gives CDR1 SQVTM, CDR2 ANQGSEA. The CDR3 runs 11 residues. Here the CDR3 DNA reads TGCAGCGTTGAAATTCTGGGGGCCCAGTACTTC. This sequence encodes CSVEILGAQYF.

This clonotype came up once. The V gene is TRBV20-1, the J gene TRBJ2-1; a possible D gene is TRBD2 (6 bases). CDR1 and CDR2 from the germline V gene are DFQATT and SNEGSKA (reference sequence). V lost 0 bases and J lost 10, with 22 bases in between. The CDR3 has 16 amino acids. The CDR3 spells CSARDPSAGGTYEQFF. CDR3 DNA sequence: TGCAGTGCTAGAGATCCGAGCGCAGGCGGGACTTACGAGCAGTTCTTC.

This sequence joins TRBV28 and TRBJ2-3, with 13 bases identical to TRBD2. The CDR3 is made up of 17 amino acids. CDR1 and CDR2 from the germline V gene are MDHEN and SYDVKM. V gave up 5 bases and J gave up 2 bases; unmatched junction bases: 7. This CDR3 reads CASSLGGLAGYTDTQYF. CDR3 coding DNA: TGTGCCAGCAGTCTTGGGGGACTAGCGGGGTACACAGATACGCAGTATTTT.

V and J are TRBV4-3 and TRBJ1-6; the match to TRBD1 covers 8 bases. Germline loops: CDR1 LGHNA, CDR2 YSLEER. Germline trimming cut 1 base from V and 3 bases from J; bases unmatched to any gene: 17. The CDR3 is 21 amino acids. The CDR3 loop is CASSQAPRSPGQEFYNSPLHF. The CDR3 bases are TGCGCCAGCAGCCAAGCTCCCAGGTCACCGGGACAGGAATTCTATAATTCACCCCTCCACTTT.

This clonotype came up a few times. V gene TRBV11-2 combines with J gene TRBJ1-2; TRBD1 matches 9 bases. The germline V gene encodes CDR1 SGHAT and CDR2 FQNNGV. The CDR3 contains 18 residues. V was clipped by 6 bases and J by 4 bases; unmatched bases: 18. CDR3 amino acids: CASRRTGTGLASLYGYTF. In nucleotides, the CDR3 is TGTGCCAGCAGAAGGACTGGGACAGGGCTCGCTTCGCTCTATGGCTACACCTTC.

The CDR3 nucleotides read TGTGCCAGCACTCCATCCGGCCTAGCGTACCAAGAGACCCAGTACTTC. It specifies CASTPSGLAYQETQYF. The chain combines TRBV12-3 or TRBV12-4 with TRBJ2-5, with D possibly being TRBD2 (6 bases). V was clipped by 7 bases and J by 0 bases, with 18 bases between them. The CDR3 is 16 residues long.

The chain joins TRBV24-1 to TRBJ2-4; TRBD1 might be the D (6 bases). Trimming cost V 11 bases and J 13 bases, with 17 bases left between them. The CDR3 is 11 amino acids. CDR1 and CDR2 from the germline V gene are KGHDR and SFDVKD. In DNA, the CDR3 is TGTGCCAAACCCGGGACACCGGGACAGTACTTC. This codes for CAKPGTPGQYF.

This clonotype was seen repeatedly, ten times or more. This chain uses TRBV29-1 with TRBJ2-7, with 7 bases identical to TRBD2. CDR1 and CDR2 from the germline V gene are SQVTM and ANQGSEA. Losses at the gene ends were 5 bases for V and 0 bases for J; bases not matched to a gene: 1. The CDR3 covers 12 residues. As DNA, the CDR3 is TGCAGCGTTCGGGAGGACTCCTACGAGCAGTACTTC. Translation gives CSVREDSYEQYF.

The CDR3 reads CASRGDGAYGYTF. The CDR3 coding sequence is TGTGCCAGCAGGGGGGACGGAGCCTATGGCTACACCTTC. The V call is TRBV2, the J call TRBJ1-2, with D perhaps TRBD1 (5 bases). The CDR3 has 13 amino acids. Per the germline V gene, CDR1 is SNHLY and CDR2 is FYNNEI. The V end was cut by 6 bases, the J end by 4 bases, with 12 bases between.

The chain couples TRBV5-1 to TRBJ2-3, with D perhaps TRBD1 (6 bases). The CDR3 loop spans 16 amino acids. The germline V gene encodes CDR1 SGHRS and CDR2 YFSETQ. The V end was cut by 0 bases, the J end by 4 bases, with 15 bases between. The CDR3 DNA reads TGCGCCAGCAGCTTGGGGCTGGCAGGGGAAGCAGATACGCAGTATTTT. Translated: CASSLGLAGEADTQYF.